The clone carrying this T cell receptor beta chain was recorded a few times. The antigen remains unidentified. This CDR3 contains 13 residues. V gave up 0 bases and J gave up 0 bases, with 2 bases separating them. Germline CDR1 reads SQVTM; CDR2 reads ANQGSEA. These data belong to a study of beta chain features in type 1 diabetes. Findings of the study overall: Researchers reported that naive, central memory and Treg TCRB repertoires appeared more similar in patients than in healthy donors. Type 1 diabetes patients showed a moderate but significant shortening of TCRB CDR3s in all four CD4+ subsets.

The whole isolated RNA underwent reverse transcription, so sequencing captured expressed TCRB transcripts. TCRdb keeps only in-frame clones here, not all; method: immunoSEQ multiplex PCR. The profile shows 600,000 to 700,000 clones, around 12% of them singletons. The chain links TRBV29-1 to TRBJ2-2, with D uncertain. The receptor comes from a man aged 25 to 45 with type 1 diabetes. Sample: naive CD4+ T cells from blood. CDR3 in DNA: TGCAGCGTTGAAGACACGAACACCGGGGAGCTGTTTTTT. It codes for CSVEDTNTGELFF.